Shown below are 10 T cell receptor beta chains from a single sample sequenced in a study of technical replicates of blood from a few donors. The assay was immunoSEQ multiplex PCR, and TCRdb's table has in-frame clones only and misses some. The repertoire holds over 65,000 clones, with approximately 95% as singletons. Sequences were obtained from T cells isolated from PBMCs. The receptors derive from a human donor in good health.

V usage is TRBV5-1 and J usage is TRBJ1-1, with 9 bases lining up with TRBD1. This CDR3 comprises 22 residues. Germline values: CDR1 SGHRS, CDR2 YFSETQ. V shed 3 bases, J shed 1 base, and the junction held 25 bases outside the gene matches. The DNA for the CDR3 is TGCGCCAGCAGCTCAATAAACAACGGGACAGGGTGGCCCCTTAAGGGGAACACTGAAGCTTTCTTT. Translated, it gives CASSSINNGTGWPLKGNTEAFF.

The rearrangement joins TRBV11-2 to TRBJ1-6; D remains unclear. The germline V gene has CDR1 SGHAT and CDR2 FQNNGV. The CDR3 consists of 11 residues. The germline V and J ends were trimmed by 1 base and 14 bases, with 6 bases remaining between them. For the CDR3, the DNA is TGTGCCAGCAGCTTAGCCGGGACCCTCCACTTT. Encoded protein: CASSLAGTLHF. The full variable domain, in which reference TRBV11-2 and TRBJ1-6 provide the parts outside the CDR3, is EAGVAQSPRYKIIEKRQSVAFWCNPISGHATLYWYQQILGQGPKLLIQFQNNGVVDDSQLPKDRFSAERLKGVDSTLKIQPAKLEDSAVYLCASSLAGTLHFGNGTRLTVT.

The rearrangement links TRBV25-1 to TRBJ1-2, with TRBD1 matching 9 bases. Per germline, CDR1 MGHDK and CDR2 SYGVNS. The CDR3 consists of 14 residues. With V trimmed by 3 bases and J by 10 bases, 9 bases remained unmatched. The CDR3 protein is CASSDPGQGESYTF. CDR3 coding DNA: TGTGCCAGCAGTGATCCGGGACAGGGAGAGTCCTACACCTTC.

CDR3 nucleotides: TGCGCCAGCAGTCCGATAGTTGGGGCCCACGCGTCTTACAATGAGCAGTTCTTC. The encoded protein is CASSPIVGAHASYNEQFF. The rearrangement links TRBV23-1 to TRBJ2-1; D perhaps matches TRBD1 (5 bases). TRBV23-1 belongs to the ORF category, with a function that is uncertain. V lost 4 bases and J 4 bases, leaving 23 bases between the germline ends. This CDR3 is 18 amino acids long.

This clone is a singleton in its sample. The chain is built from TRBV5-4 and TRBJ2-3, with D hard to call. V was shortened by 1 base and J by 0 bases, with 6 bases between the two germline ends. This CDR3 region has 14 residues. Germline V gene sequence: CDR1 SGHNT, CDR2 YYREEE (reference sequence). The CDR3 region has the DNA TGTGCCAGCAGCTTGACCGGGAGCACAGATACGCAGTATTTT. This codes for CASSLTGSTDTQYF.

The chain carries TRBV5-1 and TRBJ2-2, with 15 positions matching TRBD2. Unmatched junction bases numbered 18, after V lost 3 bases and J lost 0 bases. The CDR3 has 23 residues. Germline loops: CDR1 SGHRS, CDR2 YFSETQ. This chain's CDR3 is CASSSSAGTSGGLLPPNTGELFF. The CDR3, as DNA: TGCGCCAGCAGCTCCTCCGCTGGGACTAGCGGGGGGCTCCTACCCCCGAACACCGGGGAGCTGTTTTTT.

V is TRBV4-1 and J is TRBJ2-3; no clear D. CDR3 size: 15 residues. The germline gives CDR1 MGHRA, CDR2 YSYEKL. V was cut by 1 base and J by 2 bases, with 10 bases left in between. For the CDR3, the DNA is TGCGCCAGCAGCCAAGTTCAGGTTATCACAGATACGCAGTATTTT. As protein: CASSQVQVITDTQYF.

The genes are TRBV7-8 and TRBJ1-3; D is unclear. The V end lost 2 bases, the J end lost 4 bases, and 18 bases lay between the germline ends. This CDR3 has 17 amino acids. CDR1 is SGHVS, CDR2 FQNEAQ, per germline. DNA of the CDR3: TGTGCCAGCAGCTTATTTGGAGACCCGACGGGAGGAAACACCATATATTTT. Protein sequence: CASSLFGDPTGGNTIYF.

This clone was seen just once. The J gene is TRBJ2-7, the V gene TRBV28, with D maybe TRBD2 (7 bases). The V end was cut by 3 bases, the J end by 5 bases, with 14 bases between. The germline V gene has CDR1 MDHEN and CDR2 SYDVKM. This CDR3 region has 14 residues. The CDR3 DNA is TGTGCCAGCAGTTTCGAAGGGAGGGGGAACGAGCAGTACTTC. It codes for CASSFEGRGNEQYF.

The rearrangement joins TRBV7-6 to TRBJ1-1; D perhaps matches TRBD1 (6 bases). V was clipped by 8 bases and J by 2 bases, with 15 bases between them. The CDR3 spans 14 residues. Germline V lookup: CDR1 SGHVS, CDR2 FNYEAQ. The CDR3 sequence is CASSPMGTNTEAFF. CDR3 nucleotides: TGTGCCAGCTCGCCGATGGGGACAAACACTGAAGCTTTCTTT.